One and the same sample provided the 6 T cell receptor beta chains below, sequenced in a study of cytomegalovirus exposure and HLA in healthy donors. Both 60 Vbeta primers and 13 Jbeta primers went into the PCR. The method was immunoSEQ multiplex PCR; TCRdb's version includes in-frame clones alone and lacks a portion of them. Altogether roughly 110,000 clones are present, approximately 79% being singletons, with the ten largest covering 3% to 4.5%. The material sequenced was PBMCs. These receptors originate from a man in his fifties or sixties in good health and CMV-seronegative.

The chain has TRBV28 and TRBJ2-1, with 10 bases identical to TRBD2. The CDR3 spans 15 residues. Trimming cost V 4 bases and J 5 bases; bases outside gene matches: 5. In germline, CDR1 is MDHEN, CDR2 SYDVKM. CDR3 residues: CASSWTSGFNNEQFF. The CDR3, as DNA: TGTGCCAGCAGTTGGACTAGCGGCTTTAACAATGAGCAGTTCTTC. The complete variable domain, with remaining parts taken from reference TRBV28 and TRBJ2-1, reads DVKVTQSSRYLVKRTGEKVFLECVQDMDHENMFWYRQDPGLGLRLIYFSYDVKMKEKGDIPEGYSVSREKKERFSLILESASTNQTSMYLCASSWTSGFNNEQFFGPGTRLTVL.

As DNA, the CDR3 is TGTGCCAGCAGCCCCCGGACGGGGACTAATGAAAAACTGTTTTTT. Amino acids: CASSPRTGTNEKLFF. The genes are TRBV7-9 and TRBJ1-4, with D unresolved. The CDR3 consists of 15 residues. Germline V CDR1 and CDR2: SEHNR, FQNEAQ (reference sequence). Trimming left V 5 bases short and J 2 bases short, with 12 bases between.

The V gene is TRBV5-6, the J gene TRBJ2-2, with a possible D match to TRBD2 (6 bases). Trimming left V 3 bases short and J 5 bases short, with 20 bases between. Per germline, CDR1 SGHDT and CDR2 YYEEEE. This CDR3 has 17 amino acids. CDR3 sequence reads: CASSSLGTSRRTGELFF. The CDR3 DNA sequence: TGTGCCAGCAGCTCCTTAGGGACTTCCCGGAGGACCGGGGAGCTGTTTTTT.

This chain joins TRBV27 and TRBJ1-2; TRBD1 matches at 12 bases. V shed 7 bases and J 7 bases; nucleotides not matched to a gene: 4. CDR1 is MNHEY and CDR2 is SMNVEV in the germline V gene (reference sequence). This CDR3 comprises 13 residues. The CDR3 loop reads CASMGQGAPGYTF. CDR3 DNA: TGTGCCAGCATGGGACAGGGGGCGCCTGGCTACACCTTC.

The chain couples TRBV27 to TRBJ1-2, with 9 bases aligning to TRBD1. Per the germline V gene, CDR1 is MNHEY and CDR2 is SMNVEV (reference sequence). After removal of 4 bases from V and 7 bases from J, the junction contained 7 bases not matched to a gene. The CDR3 is 14 residues long. The CDR3 coding sequence is TGTGCCAGCAGTTCGGACAGGGGCTCGGGTGGCTACACCTTC. It translates to CASSSDRGSGGYTF.

The chain carries TRBV13 and TRBJ1-3; the D gene is possibly TRBD1 (6 bases). The germline gives CDR1 PRHDT, CDR2 FYEKMQ (reference sequence). V was shortened by 1 base and J by 0 bases, with 10 bases between the two germline ends. The CDR3 consists of 16 residues. The CDR3 here is CASSLVGQSSGNTIYF. The CDR3 coding sequence is TGTGCCAGCAGCTTAGTCGGACAGTCCTCTGGAAACACCATATATTTT.